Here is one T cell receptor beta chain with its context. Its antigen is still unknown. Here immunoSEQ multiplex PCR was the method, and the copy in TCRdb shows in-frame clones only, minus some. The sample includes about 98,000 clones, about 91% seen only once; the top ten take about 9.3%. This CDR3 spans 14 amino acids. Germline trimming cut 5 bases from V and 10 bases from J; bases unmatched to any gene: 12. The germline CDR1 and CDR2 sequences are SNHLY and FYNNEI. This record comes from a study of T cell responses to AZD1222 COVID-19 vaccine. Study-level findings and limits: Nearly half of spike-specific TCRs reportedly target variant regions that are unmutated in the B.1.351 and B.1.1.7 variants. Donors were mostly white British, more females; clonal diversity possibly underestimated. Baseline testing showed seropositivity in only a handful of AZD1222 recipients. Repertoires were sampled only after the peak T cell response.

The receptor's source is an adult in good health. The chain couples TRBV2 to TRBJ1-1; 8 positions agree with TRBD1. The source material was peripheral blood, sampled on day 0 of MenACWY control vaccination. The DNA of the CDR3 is TGTGCCAGCAGTCCGGTGCGGACAGGGTCTCCAGCTTTCTTT. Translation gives CASSPVRTGSPAFF.